The 20 T cell receptor beta chains in this list originate from one sample, sequenced in a study of blood T cell repertoires in COVID-19. Here immunoSEQ multiplex PCR was the method, and the copy in TCRdb shows in-frame clones only, minus some. In the table there are 300,000 to 450,000 clones, over 75% of which are singletons. What was sequenced was peripheral blood. These receptors originate from a woman aged 30 to 39 with COVID-19, enrolled during active disease.

This chain uses TRBV14 with TRBJ1-2, with a possible D match to TRBD1 (6 bases). V lost 0 bases and J 5 bases, leaving 13 bases between the germline ends. Germline V gene lookup returns CDR1 SGHDN and CDR2 FVKESK. The CDR3 loop spans 15 amino acids. CDR3 region: CASSQEGQRVYGYTF. CDR3 bases: TGTGCCAGCAGCCAAGAAGGACAGCGCGTTTATGGCTACACCTTC.

The genes are TRBV6-6 and TRBJ2-7; 7 bases align to TRBD1. Germline V lookup: CDR1 MNHNY, CDR2 SVGAGI (reference sequence). V shed 8 bases, J shed 6 bases, and the junction held 10 bases outside the gene matches. The CDR3 consists of 13 residues. CDR3 residues: CASRDRDNLEQYF. In DNA form, the CDR3 reads TGTGCCAGCCGTGACAGGGATAATCTCGAGCAGTACTTC.

The J gene is TRBJ1-6, the V gene TRBV30, with 7 bases matching TRBD1. Germline V gene data show CDR1 as GTSNPN and CDR2 as SVGIG (reference sequence). The length of the CDR3 is 13 residues. Trimming at V came to 6 bases and at J to 6 bases, leaving 5 bases not matched to a gene. CDR3 sequence reads: CACDRAGNSPLHF. The CDR3 bases are TGTGCCTGCGACAGGGCGGGTAATTCACCCCTCCACTTT.

The chain uses TRBV25-1 and TRBJ2-5; 8 bases match TRBD2. V lost 1 base and J lost 5; bases outside the gene matches: 6. The CDR3 runs 15 residues. The germline V gene encodes CDR1 MGHDK and CDR2 SYGVNS. CDR3 DNA sequence: TGTGCCAGCAGTGAATGGCTAGCGGGTAGTGAGACCCAGTACTTC. This sequence encodes CASSEWLAGSETQYF.

The chain is built from TRBV7-8 and TRBJ2-3, with TRBD2 matching 12 bases. The germline gives CDR1 SGHVS, CDR2 FQNEAQ. The CDR3 is made up of 18 amino acids. V was clipped by 5 bases and J by 5 bases; unmatched bases: 14. This CDR3 reads CASSPLHLAGGPKDTQYF. CDR3 DNA sequence: TGTGCCAGCAGCCCCCTACATCTAGCGGGAGGGCCAAAAGATACGCAGTATTTT.

The chain combines TRBV3-1 (or the pseudogene TRBV3-2) with TRBJ2-7, with D possibly being TRBD2 (5 bases). V lost 4 bases and J lost 2, with 12 bases in between. Germline CDR1 reads LGHDT; CDR2 reads YNNKEL (reference sequence). The CDR3 contains 14 residues. Here the CDR3 reads CASSLSGNPYEQYF. The CDR3 DNA sequence: TGTGCCAGCAGCCTCTCCGGGAACCCCTACGAGCAGTACTTC.

The V call is TRBV12-5, the J call TRBJ1-2; no reliable D call. Germline CDR1 is LGHNT and CDR2 is FRNRAP. The CDR3 covers 13 residues. Trimming shortened V by 4 bases and J by 0 bases, and 6 bases separated the two germline ends. This CDR3 is CASGSYSNYGYTF. The CDR3 bases are TGTGCTAGTGGTTCTTACTCTAACTATGGCTACACCTTC.

V is TRBV6-5 and J is TRBJ1-1; D ambiguous. The CDR3 has 12 residues. Germline CDR1 reads MNHEY; CDR2 reads SVGAGI. V was trimmed by 6 bases and J by 0 bases, leaving 5 bases between them. The CDR3 protein is CASSRLNTEAFF. As DNA, the CDR3 is TGTGCCAGCAGCCGTCTGAACACTGAAGCTTTCTTT.

This chain uses TRBV5-5 with TRBJ2-2; tentative D call: TRBD2 (5 bases). V lost 6 bases to trimming and J lost 10 bases, with 19 bases between them. Germline V gene lookup returns CDR1 SGHKS and CDR2 YYEKEE (reference sequence). The CDR3 extends over 14 amino acids. The CDR3 region is CASTLWGDGSELFF. The CDR3, as DNA: TGTGCCAGCACCCTCTGGGGAGATGGGTCGGAGCTGTTTTTT.

The rearrangement uses TRBV5-1 and TRBJ2-2; TRBD2 matches 16 bases. The junction had 6 bases not matched to a gene; V was cut back by 3 bases and J by 7 bases. Germline V gives CDR1 SGHRS, CDR2 YFSETQ. The CDR3 extends over 17 amino acids. Here the CDR3 DNA reads TGCGCCAGCAGCTCGGGACTAGCGGGAGGGCCTGGCGGGGAGCTGTTTTTT. Amino acids: CASSSGLAGGPGGELFF.

The J gene is TRBJ2-2, the V gene TRBV6-4; TRBD1 aligns across 7 bases. V lost 6 bases, J lost 4 bases, and 5 bases stayed unmatched. Per the germline V gene, CDR1 is MRHNA and CDR2 is SNTAGT. This CDR3 is built from 14 residues. CDR3: CASRPTGSTGELFF. The CDR3 DNA reads TGTGCCAGCAGACCGACAGGGAGCACCGGGGAGCTGTTTTTT.

CDR3 DNA sequence: TGCGCCAGCAGCTTGGGCACTAGCGGGTATCCTAGCACAGATACGCAGTATTTT. As protein: CASSLGTSGYPSTDTQYF. The chain links TRBV5-1 to TRBJ2-3, with 9 nucleotides matching TRBD2. The CDR3 has 18 residues. CDR1 is SGHRS and CDR2 is YFSETQ in the germline V gene. Losses at the gene ends were 0 bases for V and 0 bases for J; bases not matched to a gene: 8.

V gene TRBV2 combines with J gene TRBJ2-7, with 7 bases fitting TRBD1. This CDR3 comprises 14 residues. With V trimmed by 8 bases and J by 4 bases, 11 bases remained unmatched. Germline V gives CDR1 SNHLY, CDR2 FYNNEI. Written as DNA, the CDR3 is TGTGCCAGCGAAAGGGGGCCGATAAATTACGAGCAGTACTTC. Translating it yields CASERGPINYEQYF.

The gene calls are TRBV2 and TRBJ1-4; D is uncertain. Looked up from germline, CDR1 is SNHLY and CDR2 is FYNNEI. V lost 3 bases to trimming and J lost 0 bases, with 8 bases between them. This CDR3 has 15 amino acids. In nucleotides, the CDR3 is TGTGCCAGCAGTGAGGCAGGCGCAACTAATGAAAAACTGTTTTTT. Translating it yields CASSEAGATNEKLFF.

The chain couples TRBV18 to TRBJ2-5; 9 nucleotides line up with TRBD1. V was pared by 3 bases and J by 6 bases, with 8 bases of the junction left unmatched. There are 15 residues in the CDR3. Germline V CDR1 and CDR2: KGHSH, LQKENI. In DNA form, the CDR3 reads TGTGCCAGCTCACCGGGACAGGGTTCGGGAAAGACCCAGTACTTC. This codes for CASSPGQGSGKTQYF.

This clone was detected many times. The chain has TRBV7-9 and TRBJ2-1; D gene uncertain. The CDR3 runs to 11 residues. Germline V CDR1 and CDR2: SEHNR, FQNEAQ (reference sequence). V lost 5 bases and J lost 8, with 7 bases in between. CDR3 bases: TGTGCCAGCAGCCCCCAGGATGAGCAGTTCTTC. This codes for CASSPQDEQFF.

This clone showed up just once. The J gene is TRBJ2-1, the V gene TRBV28, with 7 bases fitting TRBD1. The germline V gene has CDR1 MDHEN and CDR2 SYDVKM. The CDR3 spans 15 residues. Germline trimming cut 5 bases from V and 4 bases from J; bases unmatched to any gene: 8. The CDR3 DNA reads as TGTGCCAGCAGTCCGAGCAGGGGGTATTACAATGAGCAGTTCTTC. Its translation is CASSPSRGYYNEQFF.

CDR3 in DNA: TGTGCCATCAGACAGGGCCCGAACACTGAAGCTTTCTTT. Translating gives CAIRQGPNTEAFF. V usage is TRBV10-3 and J usage is TRBJ1-1, with D perhaps TRBD1 (6 bases). V lost 6 bases to trimming and J lost 1 base, with 9 bases between them. Germline V lookup: CDR1 ENHRY, CDR2 SYGVKD. The length of the CDR3 is 13 residues.

The chain recombines TRBV29-1 with TRBJ2-3; no firm D call. The CDR3 has 11 residues. Trimming pared 3 bases from V and 4 bases from J, leaving 5 bases between. Germline V gene sequence: CDR1 SQVTM, CDR2 ANQGSEA. Here the CDR3 reads CSVDFSDTQYF. CDR3 DNA: TGCAGCGTTGACTTCTCAGATACGCAGTATTTT.

The chain links TRBV7-2 to TRBJ2-3; 8 bases fit TRBD2. This CDR3 region has 16 residues. V lost 3 bases and J lost 2; bases outside the gene matches: 7. CDR1 and CDR2 (germline): SGHTA, FQGNSA. CDR3 in DNA: TGTGCCAGCAGCTTGCTCGGGAGGGACCTCACAGATACGCAGTATTTT. Encoded protein: CASSLLGRDLTDTQYF.